This T cell receptor (beta chain) is drawn from a study of blood T cell repertoires in COVID-19 (dated by TCRdb to about 2020). Looking at the study overall: Collaborator samples came from the United States, Italy and Spain and covered acute and convalescent phases of COVID-19. The repertoires were made available in a free public database intended to serve as a resource for research on the immune response to SARS-CoV-2. The material from the prospective study consisted of cDNA or gDNA derived from T cells, B-cell-depleted T cells, or PBMCs. A de-identified subject ID, COVID-19 status, age in years and sex were almost always included in the sample metadata. The samples were drawn from the first 160 participants of the ongoing ImmuneRACE study and from 1,254 subjects provided by 6 global collaborators. The dataset comprised deeply sampled blood TCRbeta repertoires from subjects exposed to, actively infected with, or recovered from COVID-19. Where HLA class I and class II types were available, the types were taken from metadata supplied by the sample provider, not from assay-based typing. The full study reports these points: Clinical and demographic metadata were provided uncurated, with the amount varying by source and participant.

One collaborating source in Seattle enrolled patients while the patients were actively infected and followed the patients over time throughout the course of disease. Whole blood was collected in K2EDTA tubes by collaborating institutions according to the institutions' own protocols. For TCRbeta analysis, collaborators shipped samples as frozen whole blood, isolated PBMCs, or DNA extracted from either of those sample types. TCRbeta CDR3 regions were amplified from genomic DNA by means of the immunoSEQ Assay, a bias-controlled multiplex PCR. As for how the authors treated the data: Within the assay, amplification of reference gene primers was used to estimate how many nucleated cells each sample contained. Sequence reads were collapsed and filtered to measure the absolute abundance of every unique TCRbeta CDR3 rearrangement. For each sample, productive Simpson clonality was calculated as the square root of Simpson's diversity index across productive rearrangements. This is the immuneACCESS table as TCRdb keeps it, with only in-frame sequences that have V and J called. A part of the clones is gone; compared with another copy, unresolved V genes explain less than half, and the rest is unexplained. The DNA was the basis for D and trimming; V, J and clone size are from that table. The sample table lists 200,000 to 250,000 clones, about 94% of them with a count of one. The top ten constitute 0.82% of the sample.

Its CDR3 holds 13 amino acids, cysteine through phenylalanine. The CDR3 DNA has 39 bases and is translated from base 1. The V end loses 0 bases and the J end loses 8 bases, and a stretch of 13 bases separates them. The germline V gene (reference sequence) gives CDR1 as GTSNPN and CDR2 as SVGIG. This clone was detected once. Its specific antigen is unknown. Per-base qualities were not stored, and no clone one base away is much larger. The material sequenced was peripheral blood. This TCR came from a man between 60 and 75 years old with COVID-19, enrolled during active disease. The V and J genes are TRBV30 and TRBJ1-2, with the D gene not confidently named. The nucleotide sequence is given as TGTGCCTGGAGTGTACAAGGTGCAGGCGGCTACACCTTC. Its translation is CAWSVQGAGGYTF.